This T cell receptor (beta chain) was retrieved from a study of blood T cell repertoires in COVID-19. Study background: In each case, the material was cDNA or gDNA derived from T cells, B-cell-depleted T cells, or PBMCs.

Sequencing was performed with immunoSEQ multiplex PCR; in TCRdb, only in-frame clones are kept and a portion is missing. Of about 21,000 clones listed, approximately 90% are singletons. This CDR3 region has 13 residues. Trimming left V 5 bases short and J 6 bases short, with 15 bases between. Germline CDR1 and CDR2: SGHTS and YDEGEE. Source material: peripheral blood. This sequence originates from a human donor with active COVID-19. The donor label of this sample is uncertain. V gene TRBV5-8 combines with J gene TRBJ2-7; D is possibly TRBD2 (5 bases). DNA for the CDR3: TGTGCCAGCAGGGAGGAGTCCTTGGGCGAGCAGTACTTC. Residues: CASREESLGEQYF.